Each of the 5 T cell receptor beta chains below was sequenced from the same sample in a study of blood T cell repertoires in COVID-19 (dated by TCRdb to between 2020 and 2021). Libraries were made using the immunoSEQ multiplex PCR assay. TCRdb stores this immuneACCESS table with in-frame sequences only. Part of the clones is absent; in the studies checked, under half of the shortfall reflects unresolved V genes, and no reason is known for the rest. Here the sample has some 42,000 clones; around four fifths occur a single time. 5% to 7% of the sample comes from the top ten. Sequencing was done on a sample of peripheral blood. All receptors come from a man in his fifties with active COVID-19.

The chain employs TRBV25-1 and TRBJ2-7, with unresolved D. CDR3 length equals 13 residues. Germline V gives CDR1 MGHDK, CDR2 SYGVNS. V was trimmed by 5 bases and J by 3 bases, leaving 11 bases between them. The chain's CDR3 is CASSPQPLYEQYF. CDR3 nucleotide sequence: TGTGCCAGCAGTCCACAACCCCTCTACGAGCAGTACTTC.

The chain has TRBV6-5 and TRBJ1-4; 10 bases align to TRBD1. The germline gives CDR1 MNHEY, CDR2 SVGAGI. With V trimmed by 6 bases and J by 8 bases, 9 bases remained unmatched. This CDR3 has 15 amino acids. The CDR3: CASRARDRGGEKLFF. CDR3 DNA: TGTGCCAGCAGAGCCCGGGACAGGGGAGGAGAAAAACTGTTTTTT.

The chain links TRBV11-3 to TRBJ2-1; weak D call: TRBD2 (5 bases). The CDR3 spans 16 residues. Germline V gene lookup returns CDR1 SGHNT and CDR2 YENEEA. The V and J ends lost 3 bases and 2 bases respectively, with 14 bases between them. The CDR3 bases are TGTGCCAGCAGCTTCGGACTGGATTCCGCCTACAATGAGCAGTTCTTC. Protein sequence: CASSFGLDSAYNEQFF.

The V and J genes are TRBV6-6 and TRBJ2-7, with a weak D call TRBD1 (5 bases). CDR1 is MNHNY and CDR2 is SVGAGI in the germline V gene (reference sequence). The V end was cut by 0 bases, the J end by 3 bases, with 9 bases between. CDR3 size: 14 residues. The CDR3 DNA follows: TGTGCCAGCAGTTACTCGTTACAGGTCTACGAGCAGTACTTC. This encodes CASSYSLQVYEQYF.

This clone came up once. This chain links TRBV4-3 with TRBJ2-1; possible D gene TRBD2, 5 bases. Germline V gene data show CDR1 as LGHNA and CDR2 as YSLEER. V lost 0 bases and J lost 3, with 9 bases in between. This CDR3 has 15 residues. The CDR3 reads CASSQETGFYNEQFF. As DNA, the CDR3 is TGCGCCAGCAGCCAAGAGACGGGGTTCTACAATGAGCAGTTCTTC.